This T cell receptor (beta chain) was recovered during a study of T cell responses to AZD1222 COVID-19 vaccine. Comments on this clone: Its antigen is still unknown.

TCRdb's table, derived via immunoSEQ multiplex PCR, lists solely in-frame clones and lacks some. The sample has around 160,000 clones, about 91% seen once; the top ten hold 1.3%. The study's findings and limits: Scientists sampled the repertoires only once the peak T cell response had passed. Increased Spike-specific TCR breadth and depth were observed after two AZD1222 doses. Targeting of unmutated variant regions was reportedly seen in nearly half of spike-specific TCRs. The CD4 TCRs associated with vaccination extended across spike and predominated at 160-218 and 743-854.

CDR1 is DFQATT, CDR2 SNEGSKA, per germline (reference sequence). The CDR3 totals 13 residues. Trimming stripped 3 bases from V and 0 bases from J, with 6 bases between. The sequenced sample was peripheral blood, obtained 28 days after the second AZD1222 dose. The rearrangement uses TRBV20-1 and TRBJ1-5, with D uncertain. This sequence originates from an adult who received the AZD1222 COVID-19 vaccine. The CDR3 sequence is CSASGDSNQPQHF. The CDR3 DNA sequence: TGCAGTGCTAGTGGGGATAGCAATCAGCCCCAGCATTTT.